Included here is one T cell receptor beta chain sequence, with context. V was pared by 5 bases and J by 2 bases, with 16 bases between. This CDR3 has 15 amino acids. Germline CDR1 is SGHNT and CDR2 is YENEEA. Clones were sequenced by immunoSEQ multiplex PCR, and TCRdb holds only the in-frame ones, with some missing. The repertoire holds over 150,000 clones, roughly 91% seen once, with roughly 4.2% in the top ten. This record belongs to a study of cytomegalovirus exposure and HLA in healthy donors. The clonotype comes from a man aged 18 to 29 in good health and CMV-seropositive. The V gene is TRBV11-3, the J gene TRBJ2-7; D possibly corresponds to TRBD1 (5 bases). The source material was PBMCs. CDR3 nucleotides: TGTGCCAGCAGCCCGAGAGGAGACAGACCCTACGAGCAGTACTTC. It specifies CASSPRGDRPYEQYF.